Following are 27 T cell receptor beta chains from one sample sequenced in a study of blood T cells in healthy people across ages. Next came a second PCR, run for 7 to 11 cycles, which used a sample-barcoded 5' primer along with a J-beta primer mix. TCRdb ran MiXCR on the 5' RACE reads and lists one entry per CDR3 protein. Here the sample spans around 1,000,000 distinct CDR3 sequences, less than 45% being singletons. The sample taken for sequencing was blood. These receptors were obtained from a young man in good health.

The chain uses TRBV4-2 and TRBJ1-1; 8 bases agree with TRBD1. V was pared by 1 base and J by 1 base, with 5 bases of the junction left unmatched. Germline V gene lookup returns CDR1 LGHNA and CDR2 YNFKEQ. The CDR3 length is 16 residues. The CDR3 coding sequence is TGTGCCAGCAGCCAAGGGACAGGGTATTCGAACACTGAAGCTTTCTTT. This encodes CASSQGTGYSNTEAFF.

V gene TRBV29-1 combines with J gene TRBJ1-1; no clear D. V lost 1 base to trimming and J lost 0 bases, with 9 bases between them. The CDR3 contains 14 residues. The V gene's germline CDR1 is SQVTM and CDR2 ANQGSEA. The DNA of the CDR3 is TGCAGCGTTGAAGTTTACGGCCTGAACACTGAAGCTTTCTTT. It specifies CSVEVYGLNTEAFF.

V usage is TRBV7-3 and J usage is TRBJ1-1; 7 positions agree with TRBD1. Trimming cost V 5 bases and J 2 bases; bases outside gene matches: 8. The CDR3 totals 15 residues. Per the germline V gene, CDR1 is SGHTA and CDR2 is FQGTGA. CDR3 nucleotide sequence: TGTGCCAGCAGCCCTTCGGACAGGATCAACACTGAAGCTTTCTTT. It is translated as CASSPSDRINTEAFF.

The gene calls are TRBV4-2 and TRBJ1-2, with TRBD1 identical over 7 bases. V dropped 5 bases and J dropped 2; count of bases not matched to a gene: 14. Germline V gives CDR1 LGHNA, CDR2 YNFKEQ. This CDR3 spans 17 amino acids. The CDR3 coding sequence is TGTGCCAGCAGCGCTCACCGGGACAGAGGGGAAAACTATGGCTACACCTTC. Translated, it gives CASSAHRDRGENYGYTF.

The V and J genes are TRBV10-3 and TRBJ2-3; 8 bases match TRBD1. V gave up 5 bases and J gave up 4 bases; unmatched junction bases: 5. Germline assignment: CDR1 ENHRY and CDR2 SYGVKD. This CDR3 comprises 14 residues. CDR3 region: CAISRRTGPDTQYF. In DNA form, the CDR3 reads TGTGCCATCAGTAGACGGACAGGGCCAGATACGCAGTATTTT.

The chain combines TRBV25-1 with TRBJ1-4, with TRBD1 as a possible D gene (5 bases). The CDR3 runs to 14 residues. Germline V gene sequence: CDR1 MGHDK, CDR2 SYGVNS. V lost 3 bases and J 8 bases, leaving 13 bases between the germline ends. As DNA, the CDR3 is TGTGCCAGCAGTGATTATAGGGGAGCGGAAAAACTGTTTTTT. Residues: CASSDYRGAEKLFF.

The chain couples TRBV14 to TRBJ2-2; TRBD1 agrees at 10 bases. J gave up 6 bases and V 4 bases, and 8 bases lay outside the gene matches. Looked up from germline, CDR1 is SGHDN and CDR2 is FVKESK. CDR3 length: 16 amino acids. CDR3 sequence (DNA): TGTGCCAGCAGCCGACCGGGACAGGGGATAGCCGGGGAGCTGTTTTTT. This translates into CASSRPGQGIAGELFF.

The chain carries TRBV28 and TRBJ1-5; 7 nucleotides agree with TRBD1. The junction had 4 bases not matched to a gene; V was cut back by 4 bases and J by 1 base. The CDR3 runs 15 residues. Germline CDR1 MDHEN, CDR2 SYDVKM. CDR3: CASSSVGQSNQPQHF. In nucleotides, the CDR3 is TGTGCCAGCAGTTCCGTGGGACAGAGCAATCAGCCCCAGCATTTT.

The rearrangement uses TRBV6-5 and TRBJ1-4, with 8 bases fitting TRBD1. This CDR3 has 15 residues. The ends lost 6 bases at V and 12 bases at J; junction bases unmatched: 15. The germline CDR1 and CDR2 sequences are MNHEY and SVGAGI. The CDR3 bases are TGTGCCAGCAGGGCGACAGGGGACAAGGTTTGGGAACTGTTTTTT. Protein product: CASRATGDKVWELFF.

V usage is TRBV5-1 and J usage is TRBJ2-3; D is uncertain. CDR1 is SGHRS and CDR2 is YFSETQ in the germline V gene. V was shortened by 6 bases and J by 4 bases, with 12 bases between the two germline ends. CDR3 length: 13 residues. CDR3 protein: CASNPVLSDTQYF. DNA for the CDR3: TGCGCCAGCAATCCAGTATTATCAGATACGCAGTATTTT.

This clonotype turned up a few times. V gene TRBV27 combines with J gene TRBJ2-3; 8 bases are a match to TRBD2. The J segment lost 3 bases and the V segment lost 5 bases, leaving 10 bases of the junction unmatched. The CDR3 is 16 residues long. Germline loops: CDR1 MNHEY, CDR2 SMNVEV (reference sequence). The CDR3: CASSTRSGGSTDTQYF. The CDR3 region has the DNA TGTGCCAGCAGTACCAGAAGCGGGGGTTCAACAGATACGCAGTATTTT.

This clonotype was counted only a few times. This chain connects TRBV29-1 to TRBJ1-2; possibly TRBD1 for D (5 bases). Between the trimmed V and J ends, which lost 5 bases and 0 bases, there was a span of 10 bases. The CDR3 is 13 amino acids. The germline V gene has CDR1 SQVTM and CDR2 ANQGSEA. This chain's CDR3 is CSVTTAANYGYTF. CDR3 DNA: TGCAGCGTTACGACAGCGGCTAACTATGGCTACACCTTC.

This clonotype showed up many times. The V call is TRBV7-9, the J call TRBJ2-3; D is uncertain. V lost 7 bases and J lost 0, with 17 bases in between. CDR3 length: 16 amino acids. Germline lookup yields CDR1 SEHNR and CDR2 FQNEAQ (reference sequence). CDR3 loop: CASNQLGGLSTDTQYF. The CDR3, as DNA: TGTGCCAGCAACCAACTCGGCGGTCTTAGCACAGATACGCAGTATTTT.

DNA of the CDR3: TGTGCCAGCAGCCCAAGACAGGCACCCTATGGCTACACCTTC. The encoded protein is CASSPRQAPYGYTF. The V gene is TRBV3-1, the J gene TRBJ1-2; a weak D match, TRBD1 (6 bases). Germline V gene sequence: CDR1 LGHDT, CDR2 YNNKEL (reference sequence). The ends were cut back, 4 bases at V and 4 bases at J, with 13 bases in the middle. The CDR3 extends over 14 amino acids. The full variable domain, rest sourced from reference TRBV3-1 and TRBJ1-2, is DTAVSQTPKYLVTQMGNDKSIKCEQNLGHDTMYWYKQDSKKFLKIMFSYNNKELIINETVPNRFSPKSPDKAHLNLHINSLELGDSAVYFCASSPRQAPYGYTFGSGTRLTVV.

This chain joins TRBV5-6 and TRBJ2-1; a possible D gene is TRBD1 (6 bases). This CDR3 has 17 residues. The V and J ends lost 6 bases and 8 bases respectively, with 27 bases between them. Looked up from germline, CDR1 is SGHDT and CDR2 is YYEEEE. CDR3 residues: CASNLRNRQGLKDEQFF. The CDR3 coding sequence is TGTGCCAGCAACTTAAGGAACCGGCAGGGGTTAAAAGATGAGCAGTTCTTC. Based on the CDR3 plus reference TRBV5-6 and TRBJ2-1, the full variable domain is DAGVTQSPTHLIKTRGQQVTLRCSPKSGHDTVSWYQQALGQGPQFIFQYYEEEERQRGNFPDRFSGHQFPNYSSELNVNALLLGDSALYLCASNLRNRQGLKDEQFFGPGTRLTVL.

CDR3 DNA: TGTGCCAGCAGCCCGATAACAGGGGGCGGGCCTGGAAACACCATATATTTT. Its translation: CASSPITGGGPGNTIYF. This rearrangement joins TRBV4-2 to TRBJ1-3; TRBD1 agrees at 9 bases. Unmatched junction bases numbered 9, after V lost 4 bases and J lost 2 bases. The CDR3 covers 17 residues. Germline CDR1 is LGHNA and CDR2 is YNFKEQ.

Notes on this clonotype: Being one base from a much bigger clone, this may be a read error. The chain employs TRBV20-1 and TRBJ2-1; 10 positions match TRBD1. The J call may be faulty, since TRBJ2-7 better matches the DNA end. The CDR3 loop spans 15 amino acids. Per germline, CDR1 DFQATT and CDR2 SNEGSKA (reference sequence). CDR3 region: CSARDRDRGYNEQYF. CDR3 DNA: TGCAGTGCTAGAGATAGGGACAGGGGCTACAATGAGCAGTACTTC.

V gene TRBV5-1 combines with J gene TRBJ2-5; no reliable D call. The J call may not be correct, given that the DNA end is closer to TRBJ2-7. This CDR3 region has 15 residues. Germline V gives CDR1 SGHRS, CDR2 YFSETQ. CDR3 DNA sequence: TGCGCCAGCAGCTTGGTTGAGACCGCCATCTACGAGCAGTACTTC. Translated, it gives CASSLVETAIYEQYF.

The CDR3 nucleotides read TGCAGTGCTAGAGATTTCCGGCAGGACCAAGAGACCCAGTTCTTC. This gives the protein CSARDFRQDQETQFF. This chain joins TRBV20-1 and TRBJ2-5; D is ambiguous. The end of the DNA is better explained by TRBJ2-1, so the J call may be wrong. CDR1 is DFQATT, CDR2 SNEGSKA, per germline (reference sequence). The CDR3 runs 15 residues.

This rearrangement joins TRBV4-2 to TRBJ1-4; 7 positions agree with TRBD1. This CDR3 contains 15 residues. The germline CDR1 and CDR2 sequences are LGHNA and YNFKEQ. J lost 3 bases, V lost 4 bases, and 5 bases had no gene match. The CDR3 DNA reads TGTGCCAGCAGCCCACGGGACAGCCCTAATGAAAAACTGTTTTTT. This sequence encodes CASSPRDSPNEKLFF.

This chain joins TRBV27 and TRBJ2-3; D may be TRBD1 or TRBD2 (5 bases each). CDR1 is MNHEY and CDR2 is SMNVEV in the germline V gene (reference sequence). V was cut by 5 bases and J by 0 bases, with 15 bases left in between. The CDR3 contains 16 residues. Here the CDR3 reads CASSPWGKPSTDTQYF. CDR3 DNA: TGTGCCAGCAGTCCCTGGGGGAAACCGAGCACAGATACGCAGTATTTT.

The table lists this clonotype with a few counts. The chain carries TRBV10-3 and TRBJ2-1; D uncertain. The CDR3 runs 16 residues. With 6 bases removed from V and 9 bases from J, the gap between germline ends came to 24 bases. Germline CDR1 ENHRY, CDR2 SYGVKD. The chain's CDR3 is CAIRQSHSDRLGEQFF. Written as DNA, the CDR3 is TGTGCCATCAGGCAGTCCCACTCGGACCGCTTGGGTGAGCAGTTCTTC.

The genes are TRBV21-1 and TRBJ2-3; TRBD1, the D gene given by the table, was not confirmed from the DNA. TRBV21-1 is a pseudogene. This CDR3 comprises 17 residues. CDR3 residues: CASNTQQERDRTDTQYF. The CDR3 nucleotides are TGTGCCAGCAACACTCAACAGGAGAGGGACCGCACAGATACGCAGTATTTT.

This chain joins TRBV30 and TRBJ2-1; 9 positions agree with TRBD2. CDR3 length: 14 residues. J gave up 5 bases and V 2 bases, and 4 bases lay outside the gene matches. The germline gives CDR1 GTSNPN, CDR2 SVGIG (reference sequence). The CDR3 spells CAWSPAGGNNEQFF. DNA of the CDR3: TGTGCCTGGAGTCCGGCGGGGGGGAACAATGAGCAGTTCTTC.

This clonotype was seen a handful of times. The chain is built from TRBV5-1 and TRBJ2-3; 12 positions match TRBD2. Germline loops: CDR1 SGHRS, CDR2 YFSETQ. CDR3 length: 19 amino acids. Trimming took 0 bases from V and 4 from J; bases not matched to a gene: 12. CDR3 bases: TGCGCCAGCAGCTTGGGGCCCCCCTCACTAGCGGGGGGCCCAGATACGCAGTATTTT. Translating it yields CASSLGPPSLAGGPDTQYF.

The chain carries TRBV20-1 and TRBJ1-4; TRBD1 agrees at 7 bases. The CDR3 has 14 amino acids. The junction had 8 bases not matched to a gene; V was cut back by 2 bases and J by 8 bases. Germline CDR1 is DFQATT and CDR2 is SNEGSKA (reference sequence). The CDR3 sequence: CSARNDRVGEKLFF. The CDR3 DNA sequence: TGCAGTGCTAGAAACGACAGGGTCGGGGAAAAACTGTTTTTT.

This clonotype was seen only a few times. A read error may be the cause here, since a much bigger clone is one base away. The V and J genes are TRBV3-1 and TRBJ1-2; perhaps TRBD1 as D (5 bases). CDR3 size: 14 residues. Germline CDR1 and CDR2: LGHDT and YNNKEL (reference sequence). This CDR3 is CASNQAGRDHGYTF. CDR3 bases: TGTGCCAGCAACCAAGCGGGAAGGGACCATGGCTACACCTTC.